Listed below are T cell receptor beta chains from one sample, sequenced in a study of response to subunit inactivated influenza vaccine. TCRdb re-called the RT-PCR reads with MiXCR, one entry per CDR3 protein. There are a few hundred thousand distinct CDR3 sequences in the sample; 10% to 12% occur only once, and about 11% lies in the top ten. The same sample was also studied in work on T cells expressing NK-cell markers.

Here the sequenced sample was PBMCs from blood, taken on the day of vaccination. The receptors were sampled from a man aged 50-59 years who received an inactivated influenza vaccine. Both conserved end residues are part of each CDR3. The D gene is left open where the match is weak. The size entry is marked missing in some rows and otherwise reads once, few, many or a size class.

cdr3_nt: TGCGCCAGCAGCCATCTGGGTGGCAGGGGCTACACAGATACGCAGTATTTT
cdr3_aa: CASSHLGGRGYTDTQYF
j_call: TRBJ2-3
clone_size: .
cdr3_length: 17
v_call: TRBV4-1
d_call: .

cdr3_nt: TGCAGTGCAATAGCGGGTATTGGGGAGACCCAGTACTTC
cdr3_aa: CSAIAGIGETQYF
j_call: TRBJ2-5
clone_size: .
cdr3_length: 13
v_call: TRBV20-1
d_call: TRBD2

cdr3_nt: TGTGCCAGCAGTTCTTCAGGTACCGGGGAGCTGTTTTTT
cdr3_aa: CASSSSGTGELFF
j_call: TRBJ2-2
clone_size: many
cdr3_length: 13
v_call: TRBV12-3/TRBV12-4
d_call: .

cdr3_nt: TGTGCCAGCAGTTACCTGGACAGGGTGTTTTTT
cdr3_aa: CASSYLDRVFF
j_call: TRBJ1-4
clone_size: many
cdr3_length: 11
v_call: TRBV6-6
d_call: TRBD1

cdr3_nt: TGTGCCAGCTGCAGCATTACACTGAACACCGGGGAGCTGTTTTTT
cdr3_aa: CASCSITLNTGELFF
j_call: TRBJ2-2
clone_size: .
cdr3_length: 15
v_call: TRBV12-3/TRBV12-4
d_call: .

cdr3_nt: TGTGCCAGCAGCCCCGTTTCCTTGGCGGAGGTGTACGAGCAGTACTTC
cdr3_aa: CASSPVSLAEVYEQYF
j_call: TRBJ2-7
clone_size: .
cdr3_length: 16
v_call: TRBV7-2
d_call: .

cdr3_nt: TGTGCCAGCAGCTTGCTCCCAGGCCGCCATGAACGGACAGATACGCAGTATTTT
cdr3_aa: CASSLLPGRHERTDTQYF
j_call: TRBJ2-3
clone_size: .
cdr3_length: 18
v_call: TRBV11-1
d_call: .

cdr3_nt: TGTGCCAGTACCCTCTCCGGCCCGTACACTGAAGCTTTCTTT
cdr3_aa: CASTLSGPYTEAFF
j_call: TRBJ1-1
clone_size: .
cdr3_length: 14
v_call: TRBV19
d_call: .

cdr3_nt: TGCAGTGCTATGACACGACAGGGCGGATTGAACATTCAGTACTTC
cdr3_aa: CSAMTRQGGLNIQYF
j_call: TRBJ2-4
clone_size: few
cdr3_length: 15
v_call: TRBV20-1
d_call: TRBD1

cdr3_nt: TGCAGCGTTGCTAGCGGGAGGATGAATGAGCAGTTCTTC
cdr3_aa: CSVASGRMNEQFF
j_call: TRBJ2-1
clone_size: many
cdr3_length: 13
v_call: TRBV29-1
d_call: TRBD2

cdr3_nt: TGTGCCAGCAGCCGGACAGGGGGCGATGAGACCCAGTACTTC
cdr3_aa: CASSRTGGDETQYF
j_call: TRBJ2-5
clone_size: .
cdr3_length: 14
v_call: TRBV7-9
d_call: TRBD1

cdr3_nt: TGCGCCAGCAGTGAGTCGACAGGGACAGGGCGGCAGGAGACCCAGTACTTC
cdr3_aa: CASSESTGTGRQETQYF
j_call: TRBJ2-5
clone_size: many
cdr3_length: 17
v_call: TRBV10-2
d_call: TRBD1

cdr3_nt: TGCAGTGCGCTAGAGATGGGTCTTCAGAAGGTATTCCACGAGCAGTACTTC
cdr3_aa: CSALEMGLQKVFHEQYF
j_call: TRBJ2-7
clone_size: few
cdr3_length: 17
v_call: TRBV20-1
d_call: .

cdr3_nt: TGTGCCAGCAGTTCCGGGACAGGGGGCTTTGACCACACAGATACGCAGTATTTT
cdr3_aa: CASSSGTGGFDHTDTQYF
j_call: TRBJ2-3
clone_size: few
cdr3_length: 18
v_call: TRBV6-5
d_call: TRBD1

cdr3_nt: TGTGCCAGCAGCCGTACAGGGGGTGAAAAACTGTTTTTT
cdr3_aa: CASSRTGGEKLFF
j_call: TRBJ1-4
clone_size: many
cdr3_length: 13
v_call: TRBV12-3/TRBV12-4
d_call: TRBD1

cdr3_nt: TGTGCCAGCAGTCAGACAGGGGCGATCCAGTACTTC
cdr3_aa: CASSQTGAIQYF
j_call: TRBJ2-7
clone_size: few
cdr3_length: 12
v_call: TRBV12-3/TRBV12-4
d_call: TRBD1

cdr3_nt: TGTGCCAGCACCTCAGGGGTCAGGGAGCAGTACTTC
cdr3_aa: CASTSGVREQYF
j_call: TRBJ2-7
clone_size: few
cdr3_length: 12
v_call: TRBV28
d_call: .

cdr3_nt: TGCAGTGCTAGAGTTGGGAGTAGCGGGAGCACAGATACGCAGTATTTT
cdr3_aa: CSARVGSSGSTDTQYF
j_call: TRBJ2-3
clone_size: few
cdr3_length: 16
v_call: TRBV20-1
d_call: TRBD2

cdr3_nt: TGTGCCAGCAGTATTTTAAGAGCGGGGTACAGCACAGATACGCAGTATTTT
cdr3_aa: CASSILRAGYSTDTQYF
j_call: TRBJ2-3
clone_size: few
cdr3_length: 17
v_call: TRBV28
d_call: TRBD2

cdr3_nt: TGTGCCACCAGTGACCCCTCCGGGACAGGGAATGAGCAGTTCTTC
cdr3_aa: CATSDPSGTGNEQFF
j_call: TRBJ2-1
clone_size: .
cdr3_length: 15
v_call: TRBV24-1
d_call: TRBD1

cdr3_nt: TGTGCCAGCAGTTTTCGGCAGGGGGCCTATGGCTACACCTTC
cdr3_aa: CASSFRQGAYGYTF
j_call: TRBJ1-2
clone_size: .
cdr3_length: 14
v_call: TRBV27
d_call: TRBD1

cdr3_nt: TGTGCCACCAGTGACAATGACAGGGCCCTGAGCTCCTACAATGAGCAGTTCTTC
cdr3_aa: CATSDNDRALSSYNEQFF
j_call: TRBJ2-1
clone_size: many
cdr3_length: 18
v_call: TRBV24-1
d_call: TRBD1

cdr3_nt: TGCAGTGCTATAGAGGGGAGCGAGAATTCACCCCTCCACTTT
cdr3_aa: CSAIEGSENSPLHF
j_call: TRBJ1-6
clone_size: few
cdr3_length: 14
v_call: TRBV20-1
d_call: .

cdr3_nt: TGCAGTGCTCCCCTAGCGGGGTCCTGGAATGAGCAGTTCTTC
cdr3_aa: CSAPLAGSWNEQFF
j_call: TRBJ2-1
clone_size: once
cdr3_length: 14
v_call: TRBV20-1
d_call: TRBD2

cdr3_nt: TGTGCCAGCAGTTTTGCGGGGTCGAACACCGGGGAGCTGTTTTTT
cdr3_aa: CASSFAGSNTGELFF
j_call: TRBJ2-2
clone_size: many
cdr3_length: 15
v_call: TRBV12-3/TRBV12-4
d_call: .

cdr3_nt: TGTGCCAGCGCCAGGGGGGCTCCTCGGGAAAAACTGTTTTTT
cdr3_aa: CASARGAPREKLFF
j_call: TRBJ1-4
clone_size: .
cdr3_length: 14
v_call: TRBV7-9
d_call: TRBD1

cdr3_nt: TGTGCCAGCAGCGCTCTAGCGGGAGGGCCTTACTCGTTCCGACCACCAGATACGCAGTATTTT
cdr3_aa: CASSALAGGPYSFRPPDTQYF
j_call: TRBJ2-3
clone_size: few
cdr3_length: 21
v_call: TRBV11-1
d_call: TRBD2

cdr3_nt: TGTGCCAGCAGTTTCGCCGGGGCCCCAGATACGCAGTATTTT
cdr3_aa: CASSFAGAPDTQYF
j_call: TRBJ2-3
clone_size: .
cdr3_length: 14
v_call: TRBV27
d_call: .

cdr3_nt: TGCAGCGTTGAAGATCCCCGGACAGGGGGCTACGAGCAGTACTTC
cdr3_aa: CSVEDPRTGGYEQYF
j_call: TRBJ2-7
clone_size: many
cdr3_length: 15
v_call: TRBV29-1
d_call: TRBD1

cdr3_nt: TGTGCCAGCAGTTACCGGCGACAGAGTGAAAAACTGTTTTTT
cdr3_aa: CASSYRRQSEKLFF
j_call: TRBJ1-4
clone_size: few
cdr3_length: 14
v_call: TRBV6-5
d_call: .

cdr3_nt: TGTGCCAGCAGCTCGACAGGGGTTGACACCGGGGAGCTGTTTTTT
cdr3_aa: CASSSTGVDTGELFF
j_call: TRBJ2-2
clone_size: .
cdr3_length: 15
v_call: TRBV7-2
d_call: TRBD1

cdr3_nt: TGCGCCAGCAGCGTCGGGACTCCTAACACCGGGGAGCTGTTTTTT
cdr3_aa: CASSVGTPNTGELFF
j_call: TRBJ2-2
clone_size: few
cdr3_length: 15
v_call: TRBV5-1
d_call: .

cdr3_nt: TGTGCCAGCAGACTAGGGACTAGCGGGGCCTACAATGAGCAGTTCTTC
cdr3_aa: CASRLGTSGAYNEQFF
j_call: TRBJ2-1
clone_size: few
cdr3_length: 16
v_call: TRBV27
d_call: TRBD2

cdr3_nt: TGTGCCAGCAGTACCACCGGACAGGGGGTTCAGCCCCAGCATTTT
cdr3_aa: CASSTTGQGVQPQHF
j_call: TRBJ1-5
clone_size: few
cdr3_length: 15
v_call: TRBV28
d_call: TRBD1

cdr3_nt: TGTGCCAGCAGCCCTGGCGGGGTGTCCGGGGAGCTGTTTTTT
cdr3_aa: CASSPGGVSGELFF
j_call: TRBJ2-2
clone_size: .
cdr3_length: 14
v_call: TRBV12-3/TRBV12-4
d_call: .

cdr3_nt: TGTGCCAGCAGCCAAGATTGGCTGAGCTCCTACAATGAGCAGTTCTTC
cdr3_aa: CASSQDWLSSYNEQFF
j_call: TRBJ2-1
clone_size: few
cdr3_length: 16
v_call: TRBV4-2
d_call: .

cdr3_nt: TGTGCCAGCAGCAGGGACGGACCCTATGGCTACACCTTC
cdr3_aa: CASSRDGPYGYTF
j_call: TRBJ1-2
clone_size: few
cdr3_length: 13
v_call: TRBV7-9
d_call: .

cdr3_nt: TGTGCCAGCAGTTTAACTGCCGGGGATACGCAGTATTTT
cdr3_aa: CASSLTAGDTQYF
j_call: TRBJ2-3
clone_size: .
cdr3_length: 13
v_call: TRBV12-3/TRBV12-4
d_call: .

cdr3_nt: TGTGCCAGCAGTTTGCTAGCGGAAGAGACCCAGTACTTC
cdr3_aa: CASSLLAEETQYF
j_call: TRBJ2-5
clone_size: .
cdr3_length: 13
v_call: TRBV12-3/TRBV12-4
d_call: TRBD2

cdr3_nt: TGTGCCAGCAGTTCGGGACTAGAGATCTACGAGCAGTACTTC
cdr3_aa: CASSSGLEIYEQYF
j_call: TRBJ2-7
clone_size: .
cdr3_length: 14
v_call: TRBV28
d_call: TRBD2

cdr3_nt: TGTGCCAGCGCTAAGCGGGACAGCCTCTTATACAATGAGCAGTTCTTC
cdr3_aa: CASAKRDSLLYNEQFF
j_call: TRBJ2-1
clone_size: few
cdr3_length: 16
v_call: TRBV18
d_call: .

cdr3_nt: TGTGCCACCAGCGTCCTGGGAGTTGGTTACAATGAGCAGTTCTTC
cdr3_aa: CATSVLGVGYNEQFF
j_call: TRBJ2-1
clone_size: .
cdr3_length: 15
v_call: TRBV15
d_call: .

cdr3_nt: TGTGCCAGCAGATTGACTAGCGGGGGGGAGAATGAGCAGTTCTTC
cdr3_aa: CASRLTSGGENEQFF
j_call: TRBJ2-1
clone_size: .
cdr3_length: 15
v_call: TRBV4-2
d_call: TRBD2

cdr3_nt: TGCAGTGCACCAGGTCTGGATACGCAGTATTTT
cdr3_aa: CSAPGLDTQYF
j_call: TRBJ2-3
clone_size: many
cdr3_length: 11
v_call: TRBV20-1
d_call: .

cdr3_nt: TGTGCCAGCAGTTACGGCCAGACCGAGCAGTACTTC
cdr3_aa: CASSYGQTEQYF
j_call: TRBJ2-7
clone_size: few
cdr3_length: 12
v_call: TRBV6-6
d_call: .

cdr3_nt: TGTGCCAGCAGTCCCCGACAGGTCATCAGCTCTGGGGCCAACGTCCTGACTTTC
cdr3_aa: CASSPRQVISSGANVLTF
j_call: TRBJ2-6
clone_size: .
cdr3_length: 18
v_call: TRBV27
d_call: .

cdr3_nt: TGTGCCAGTGGACAGTTCAATCAGCCCCAGCATTTT
cdr3_aa: CASGQFNQPQHF
j_call: TRBJ1-5
clone_size: .
cdr3_length: 12
v_call: TRBV7-2
d_call: .

cdr3_nt: TGTGCCAGCAGCCGACAACTACTAGCGGGAGGGAAAAACATTCAGTACTTC
cdr3_aa: CASSRQLLAGGKNIQYF
j_call: TRBJ2-4
clone_size: .
cdr3_length: 17
v_call: TRBV28
d_call: TRBD2

cdr3_nt: TGTGCCAGCAGCTTAGGAGGATCTGGTTTCGAGCAGTACTTC
cdr3_aa: CASSLGGSGFEQYF
j_call: TRBJ2-7
clone_size: .
cdr3_length: 14
v_call: TRBV7-2
d_call: .

cdr3_nt: TGTGCCAGCAGACCAGGGATTCAAGAGACCCAGTACTTC
cdr3_aa: CASRPGIQETQYF
j_call: TRBJ2-5
clone_size: .
cdr3_length: 13
v_call: TRBV6-1
d_call: .

cdr3_nt: TGCGCCAGCAGCTTGGGACGGATTAGCACAGATACGCAGTATTTT
cdr3_aa: CASSLGRISTDTQYF
j_call: TRBJ2-3
clone_size: .
cdr3_length: 15
v_call: TRBV5-1
d_call: .

cdr3_nt: TGTGCCAGCAGCCGGGACGCCGGAGATACGCAGTATTTT
cdr3_aa: CASSRDAGDTQYF
j_call: TRBJ2-3
clone_size: .
cdr3_length: 13
v_call: TRBV7-6
d_call: .

cdr3_nt: TGTGCCAGCAGAGACAGGGTGGCCGGCTACACCTTC
cdr3_aa: CASRDRVAGYTF
j_call: TRBJ1-2
clone_size: many
cdr3_length: 12
v_call: TRBV27
d_call: TRBD1

cdr3_nt: TGTGCCAGCACATCAGGTGGACAGTCCGGTAGATTCACCCTCCACTTT
cdr3_aa: CASTSGGQSGRFTLHF
j_call: TRBJ1-6
clone_size: few
cdr3_length: 16
v_call: TRBV12-3/TRBV12-4
d_call: .

cdr3_nt: TGTGCTAGTGGTTTGGTGCTTTCCGGGGTGGGCAGCTTCGAGCAGTACTTC
cdr3_aa: CASGLVLSGVGSFEQYF
j_call: TRBJ2-7
clone_size: few
cdr3_length: 17
v_call: TRBV12-5
d_call: .

cdr3_nt: TGTGCCAGCAGCCGGACAGGGAAGTTCGAAAAACTGTTTTTT
cdr3_aa: CASSRTGKFEKLFF
j_call: TRBJ1-4
clone_size: few
cdr3_length: 14
v_call: TRBV7-2
d_call: TRBD1

cdr3_nt: TGTGCCAGCAGTTTGGGGCGGGGATCGACTAATGAAAAACTGTTTTTT
cdr3_aa: CASSLGRGSTNEKLFF
j_call: TRBJ1-4
clone_size: many
cdr3_length: 16
v_call: TRBV12-3/TRBV12-4
d_call: .